The 21 T cell receptor beta chains listed next were all sequenced from one sample in a study of CD8 T cells in Susac syndrome (dated by TCRdb to the late 2010s). The library relied on the immunoSEQ multiplex PCR assay. RNA was extracted with the RNeasy kit and about 0.5 to 1 ug was reverse transcribed using random hexamers. TCRdb trimmed public reads at Q25 via fastp, called clones via MiXCR and kept in-frame beta chains. When rows share a CDR3 protein, they turn into one entry using the most common DNA and genes. Recorded for this sample are around 71,000 distinct CDR3 sequences; over 90% of them occurred a single time. More than 0.09% of the sample rests with the top ten. The source material was CD4+ T cells from PBMCs. Receptor source: a human donor with multiple sclerosis.

The chain employs TRBV6-1 and TRBJ1-1, with D possibly TRBD1 on 5 matching bases. The V end was cut by 2 bases, the J end by 4 bases, with 11 bases between. This CDR3 has 14 residues. Germline V CDR1 and CDR2: MNHNS, SASEGT. CDR3 coding DNA: TGTGCCAGCAGTGAAACCAGGGCGGCCACTGAAGCTTTCTTT. This translates into CASSETRAATEAFF.

The chain has TRBV24-1 and TRBJ1-5, with D possibly being TRBD1 (6 bases). V gave up 5 bases and J gave up 3 bases, with 10 bases separating them. The germline V gene has CDR1 KGHDR and CDR2 SFDVKD. The CDR3 is 14 residues long. This chain's CDR3 is CATSAAGANQPQHF. The CDR3 DNA reads TGTGCCACCAGTGCGGCAGGGGCCAATCAGCCCCAGCATTTT.

V and J are TRBV12-3 or TRBV12-4 and TRBJ1-1; D may be TRBD1 (5 bases). Trimming removed 6 bases at V and 11 bases at J, with 19 bases between. The CDR3 contains 13 residues. The chain's CDR3 is CASRRDAPSQAFF. The CDR3 DNA reads as TGTGCCAGCAGAAGGGACGCGCCCTCTCAGGCTTTCTTT.

The rearrangement joins TRBV5-4 to TRBJ2-7, with D uncertain. This CDR3 spans 16 amino acids. Trimming pared 0 bases from V and 2 bases from J, leaving 15 bases between. The V gene's germline CDR1 is SGHNT and CDR2 YYREEE (reference sequence). CDR3 DNA sequence: TGTGCCAGCAGCTTGGAACGGCAAGCCATTCCCTACGAGCAGTACTTC. Its translation is CASSLERQAIPYEQYF. Full variable domain (outside the CDR3, taken from reference TRBV5-4 and TRBJ2-7): ETGVTQSPTHLIKTRGQQVTLRCSSQSGHNTVSWYQQALGQGPQFIFQYYREEENGRGNFPPRFSGLQFPNYSSELNVNALELDDSALYLCASSLERQAIPYEQYFGPGTRLTVT.

CDR3 nucleotides: TGTGCCAGCAGTCCCGACAGAGGGGTACAAGAGACCCAGTACTTC. It translates to CASSPDRGVQETQYF. V and J are TRBV12-3 or TRBV12-4 and TRBJ2-5; D possibly matches TRBD1 or TRBD2 (5 bases each). Trimming cost V 5 bases and J 2 bases, with 15 bases left between them. The CDR3 has 15 amino acids.

This clonotype was detected only once. This chain links TRBV28 with TRBJ2-5, with 9 bases fitting TRBD1. The CDR3 loop spans 12 amino acids. The germline V gene encodes CDR1 MDHEN and CDR2 SYDVKM. Germline trimming cut 9 bases from V and 5 bases from J; bases unmatched to any gene: 4. The DNA for the CDR3 is TGTGCCAGTAAAGGACAGGGGGAGACCCAGTACTTC. Protein sequence: CASKGQGETQYF.

The chain has TRBV30 and TRBJ2-1; TRBD2 matches 10 bases. This CDR3 spans 15 amino acids. V gave up 0 bases and J gave up 7 bases; unmatched junction bases: 6. Germline assignment: CDR1 GTSNPN and CDR2 SVGIG (reference sequence). The CDR3 bases are TGTGCCTGGAGTGTAGGCACTAGCGGGGAAAATGAGCAGTTCTTC. Translated, it gives CAWSVGTSGENEQFF.

The rearrangement joins TRBV12-3 or TRBV12-4 to TRBJ2-1; 11 bases line up with TRBD2. The CDR3 extends over 15 amino acids. V was pared by 7 bases and J by 7 bases, with 9 bases of the junction left unmatched. The CDR3 DNA follows: TGTGCCAGCACCAAACTAGCGGGGGCCTGGAATGAGCAGTTCTTC. This sequence encodes CASTKLAGAWNEQFF.

The CDR3 spells CASSLASGGAYEQFF. The CDR3 DNA reads TGTGCCAGCAGCTTAGCCAGCGGGGGGGCTTATGAGCAGTTCTTC. The rearrangement joins TRBV11-2 to TRBJ2-1; TRBD2 aligns across 10 bases. Germline loops: CDR1 SGHAT, CDR2 FQNNGV. The ends lost 1 base at V and 8 bases at J; junction bases unmatched: 5. The CDR3 runs to 15 residues.

The CDR3 sequence is CAISESEGKQYF. DNA for the CDR3: TGTGCCATCAGTGAGTCGGAGGGTAAGCAGTACTTC. The V call is TRBV10-3, the J call TRBJ2-7, with TRBD2 as a possible D gene (6 bases). Germline V gives CDR1 ENHRY, CDR2 SYGVKD. Trimming removed 0 bases from V and 8 bases from J, with 8 bases in between. The CDR3 has 12 residues.

The V call is TRBV28, the J call TRBJ2-3; D gene ambiguous. The germline V gene has CDR1 MDHEN and CDR2 SYDVKM. The CDR3 length is 13 residues. V lost 3 bases, J lost 3 bases, and 7 bases lay in between. CDR3: CASSFRVTDTQYF. The CDR3 DNA follows: TGTGCCAGCAGTTTTCGCGTGACAGATACGCAGTATTTT.

The rearrangement links TRBV7-6 to TRBJ1-1; possible D gene TRBD1, 5 bases. V was pared by 4 bases and J by 3 bases, with 12 bases between. Germline V CDR1 and CDR2: SGHVS, FNYEAQ. The CDR3 runs to 14 residues. The CDR3 coding sequence is TGTGCCAGCAGCTGGGGCCGAGGTGACACTGAAGCTTTCTTT. Its translation is CASSWGRGDTEAFF.

The genes are TRBV12-3 or TRBV12-4 and TRBJ2-7; 7 positions agree with TRBD2. V was clipped by 6 bases and J by 3 bases; unmatched bases: 11. The length of the CDR3 is 15 residues. In DNA form, the CDR3 reads TGTGCCAGCAGCCGCCGGAGGGACTATATCTACGAGCAGTACTTC. This translates into CASSRRRDYIYEQYF.

The table lists this clonotype with a count of one. The chain employs TRBV5-6 and TRBJ2-5, with 12 bases lining up with TRBD1. From germline, CDR1 is SGHDT and CDR2 YYEEEE. The V segment lost 4 bases and the J segment 4 bases; nucleotides outside the gene matches: 5. This CDR3 region has 15 residues. The CDR3 loop reads CASSVGQGAGETQYF. CDR3 DNA sequence: TGTGCCAGCAGCGTGGGACAGGGGGCCGGAGAGACCCAGTACTTC.

This rearrangement joins TRBV11-2 to TRBJ2-3; a weak D match, TRBD1 (5 bases). Germline values: CDR1 SGHAT, CDR2 FQNNGV. Trimming pared 5 bases from V and 3 bases from J, leaving 18 bases between. The CDR3 has 16 amino acids. The CDR3 coding sequence is TGTGCCAGCAGCCCCACCTTAGGGCAGGGAACAGATACGCAGTATTTT. Its protein product is CASSPTLGQGTDTQYF.

The V and J genes are TRBV3-1 and TRBJ1-6, with a possible D match to TRBD1 (6 bases). Trimming pared 2 bases from V and 12 bases from J, leaving 20 bases between. Per germline, CDR1 LGHDT and CDR2 YNNKEL (reference sequence). The CDR3 loop spans 16 amino acids. The CDR3 protein is CASSQKRWDTLEPLHF. The CDR3 DNA sequence: TGTGCCAGCAGCCAAAAACGGTGGGACACCTTAGAACCCCTCCACTTT.

The chain has TRBV20-1 and TRBJ1-6; no clear D. The CDR3 is 14 residues long. Trimming stripped 0 bases from V and 0 bases from J, with 3 bases between. Germline CDR1 and CDR2: DFQATT and SNEGSKA (reference sequence). The CDR3 loop reads CSARESSYNSPLHF. The CDR3 DNA is TGCAGTGCTAGAGAATCCTCCTATAATTCACCCCTCCACTTT.

The chain is built from TRBV11-3 and TRBJ2-3; 9 bases fit TRBD2. The trim removed 5 bases at V and 4 bases at J, leaving 13 bases unmatched. This CDR3 region has 17 residues. Germline V CDR1 and CDR2: SGHNT, YENEEA. CDR3 amino acids: CASSVQSRLAVADTQYF. Written as DNA, the CDR3 is TGTGCCAGCAGCGTCCAGAGCCGACTAGCGGTGGCAGATACGCAGTATTTT.

V gene TRBV7-8 combines with J gene TRBJ2-1; TRBD2 might be the D (5 bases). Germline lookup yields CDR1 SGHVS and CDR2 FQNEAQ. Trimming stripped 3 bases from V and 5 bases from J, with 5 bases between. CDR3 length equals 12 residues. CDR3 nucleotide sequence: TGTGCCAGCAGCTTGAGGGACAATGAGCAGTTCTTC. Its protein product is CASSLRDNEQFF.

The chain recombines TRBV29-1 with TRBJ2-2, with no clear D. Trimming cost V 3 bases and J 4 bases, with 9 bases left between them. The CDR3 is 13 residues long. CDR1 SQVTM and CDR2 ANQGSEA come from the germline V gene. The DNA for the CDR3 is TGCAGCGTTGACGGCAGATCCACCGGGGAGCTGTTTTTT. Protein sequence: CSVDGRSTGELFF.

The chain joins TRBV6-5 to TRBJ2-3; tentative D call: TRBD1 (6 bases). CDR3 length: 13 residues. Trimming pared 6 bases from V and 3 bases from J, leaving 10 bases between. The germline V gene has CDR1 MNHEY and CDR2 SVGAGI. The CDR3 DNA follows: TGTGCCAGCAGGGACCAGGGGACAGATACGCAGTATTTT. This codes for CASRDQGTDTQYF.